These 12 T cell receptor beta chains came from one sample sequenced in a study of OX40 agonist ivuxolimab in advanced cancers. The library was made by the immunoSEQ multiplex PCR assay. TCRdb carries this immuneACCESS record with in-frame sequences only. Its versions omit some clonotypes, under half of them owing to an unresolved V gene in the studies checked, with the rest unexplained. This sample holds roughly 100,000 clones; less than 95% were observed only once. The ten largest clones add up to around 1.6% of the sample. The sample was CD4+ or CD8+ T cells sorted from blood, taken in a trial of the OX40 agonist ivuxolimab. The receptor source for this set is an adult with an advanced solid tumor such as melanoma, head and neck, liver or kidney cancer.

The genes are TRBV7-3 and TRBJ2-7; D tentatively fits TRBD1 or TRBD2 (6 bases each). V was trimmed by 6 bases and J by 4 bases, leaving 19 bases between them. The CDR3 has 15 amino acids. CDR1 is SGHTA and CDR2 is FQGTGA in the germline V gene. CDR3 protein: CASRLAAGQMYEQYF. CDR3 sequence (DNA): TGTGCCAGCAGATTAGCGGCTGGACAGATGTACGAGCAGTACTTC.

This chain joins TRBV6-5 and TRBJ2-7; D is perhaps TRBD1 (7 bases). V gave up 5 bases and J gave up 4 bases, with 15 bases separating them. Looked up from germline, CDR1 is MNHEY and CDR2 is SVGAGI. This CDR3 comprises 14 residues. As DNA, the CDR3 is TGTGCCAGCAGTCGCGGGGACAGATGGTACGAGCAGTACTTC. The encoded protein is CASSRGDRWYEQYF.

The CDR3: CASSLGSGEGSAGGYTF. The DNA for the CDR3 is TGTGCCAGCAGCTTAGGGTCAGGGGAGGGATCAGCAGGAGGCTACACCTTC. The chain has TRBV7-2 and TRBJ1-2; the D gene is possibly TRBD1 (6 bases). The CDR3 is made up of 17 amino acids. V was cut by 1 base and J by 8 bases, with 23 bases left in between. Germline values: CDR1 SGHTA, CDR2 FQGNSA.

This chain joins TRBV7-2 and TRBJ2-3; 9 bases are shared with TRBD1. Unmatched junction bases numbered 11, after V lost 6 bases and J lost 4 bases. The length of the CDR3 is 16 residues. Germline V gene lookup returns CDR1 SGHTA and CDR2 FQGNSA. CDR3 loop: CASRPNRDRVADTQYF. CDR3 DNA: TGTGCCAGCAGGCCCAACCGGGACAGGGTTGCAGATACGCAGTATTTT.

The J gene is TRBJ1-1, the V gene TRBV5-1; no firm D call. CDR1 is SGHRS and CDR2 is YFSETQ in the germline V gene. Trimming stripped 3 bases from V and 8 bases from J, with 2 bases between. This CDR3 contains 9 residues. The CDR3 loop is CASSSEAFF. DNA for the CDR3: TGCGCCAGCAGCTCAGAAGCTTTCTTT.

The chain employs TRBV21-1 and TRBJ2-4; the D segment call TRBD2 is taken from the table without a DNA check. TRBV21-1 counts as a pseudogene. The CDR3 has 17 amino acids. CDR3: CASSKGEGRLAKNIQYF. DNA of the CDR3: TGTGCCAGCAGCAAAGGGGAGGGTCGTTTAGCCAAAAACATTCAGTACTTC.

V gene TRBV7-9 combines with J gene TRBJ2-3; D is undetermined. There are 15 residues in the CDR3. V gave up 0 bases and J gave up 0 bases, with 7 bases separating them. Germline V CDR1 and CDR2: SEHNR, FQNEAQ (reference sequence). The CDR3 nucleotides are TGTGCCAGCAGCTTAGCTGGTCCTAGCACAGATACGCAGTATTTT. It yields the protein CASSLAGPSTDTQYF.

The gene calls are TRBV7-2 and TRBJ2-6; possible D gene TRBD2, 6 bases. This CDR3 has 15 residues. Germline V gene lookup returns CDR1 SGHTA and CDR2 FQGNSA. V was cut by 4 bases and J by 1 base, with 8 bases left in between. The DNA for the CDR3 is TGTGCCAGCAGCTCCGCGGGATCTGGGGCCAACGTCCTGACTTTC. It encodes CASSSAGSGANVLTF.

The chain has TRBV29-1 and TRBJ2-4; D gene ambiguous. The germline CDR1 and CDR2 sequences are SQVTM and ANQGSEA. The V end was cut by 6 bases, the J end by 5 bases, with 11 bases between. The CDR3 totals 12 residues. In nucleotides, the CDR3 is TGCAGCGTCCGGTGGGTCGAAAACATTCAGTACTTC. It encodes CSVRWVENIQYF.

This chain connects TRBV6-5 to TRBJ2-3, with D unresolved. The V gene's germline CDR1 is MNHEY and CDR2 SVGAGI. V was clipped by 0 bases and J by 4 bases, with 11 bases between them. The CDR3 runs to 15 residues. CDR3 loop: CASSYSLVGPDTQYF. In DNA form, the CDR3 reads TGTGCCAGCAGTTACTCTCTAGTGGGTCCAGATACGCAGTATTTT.

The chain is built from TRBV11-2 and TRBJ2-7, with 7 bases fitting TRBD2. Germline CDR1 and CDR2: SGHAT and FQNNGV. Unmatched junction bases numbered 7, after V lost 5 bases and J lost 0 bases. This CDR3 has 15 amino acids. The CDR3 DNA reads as TGTGCCAGCAGCGCCATCCGGGACTACTCCTACGAGCAGTACTTC. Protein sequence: CASSAIRDYSYEQYF.

CDR3 nucleotides: TGTGCCAGCAGCACCCGGACTAGCGGGAGTGAGGCAGATACGCAGTATTTT. Its protein product is CASSTRTSGSEADTQYF. J is TRBJ2-3 and V is TRBV7-9, with 13 bases that match TRBD2. There are 17 residues in the CDR3. The junction had 9 bases not matched to a gene; V was cut back by 5 bases and J by 4 bases. The germline gives CDR1 SEHNR, CDR2 FQNEAQ (reference sequence).